This T cell receptor beta chain was identified during a study of Graves' ophthalmopathy and Graves' hyperthyroidism. Overall study findings and caveats: Blood also carried most expanded thyroid clonotypes exceeding 0.001 frequency. Predictions made by the model for ophthalmopathy progression reached approximately 71% sensitivity and almost 75% specificity.

The CDR3 runs to 13 residues. Trimming stripped 1 base from V and 5 bases from J, with 10 bases between. Germline loops: CDR1 SGHKS, CDR2 YYEKEE (reference sequence). This clonotype has ten or more counts. The antigen is not known. The authors amplified TCR beta CDR3 regions from RNA transcripts. An opening RT-PCR round employed HTBI primers and preceded a second-round multiplex PCR. MiXCR, run by TCRdb on the multiplex PCR reads, gives a single entry per CDR3 protein. The sample yields about 1.1 million distinct CDR3 sequences, less than 45% seen once. Hyperthyroidism patients, aged 18 to 65, were newly diagnosed, under 2 months' duration. The authors diagnosed from clinical symptoms, serum thyroxine, TRAb, thyroid ultrasound and orbital computed tomography.

Sequenced material: peripheral blood or thyroid tissue (not recorded which). This receptor was taken from an adult man with Graves' hyperthyroidism. J is TRBJ2-7 and V is TRBV5-5; D is ambiguous. CDR3 in DNA: TGTGCCAGCAGCTTGTCGTTCGAAAACGAGCAGTACTTC. This translates into CASSLSFENEQYF.